The rows below give T cell receptor beta chains drawn from one sample of a study of blood T cell repertoires in COVID-19. TCRdb's copy holds only in-frame clones and misses some; the assay was immunoSEQ multiplex PCR. The sample lists about 80,000 clones; 85% to 90% were seen once. Sequenced sample: peripheral blood. These TCRs come from a woman older than 75 with acute or convalescent COVID-19. The CDR3 runs from the conserved cysteine through the conserved F or W. The D gene is left open where the match is weak. A clone size is listed for some rows: how often the clone was seen (once, few, many), or a class if it is expanded.

D gene | clone size | J gene | V gene | CDR3 DNA | CDR3 protein
TRBD1 | few | TRBJ2-7 | TRBV7-6 | TGTGCCAGCAGCTCGTCCGGGACAGGGTCCTACGAGCAGTACTTC | CASSSSGTGSYEQYF
TRBD1 | once | TRBJ2-6 | TRBV30 | TGTGCCTGGAGCCCTATGACAGGGTGGTCTGGGGCCAACGTCCTGACTTTC | CAWSPMTGWSGANVLTF
. | . | TRBJ2-2 | TRBV15 | TGTGCCACCAGCAGGAAACCGGGACAACTTACCGGGGAGCTGTTTTTT | CATSRKPGQLTGELFF
. | . | TRBJ2-7 | TRBV27 | TGTGCCAGCAGTTCTTGGGGCGGGACGGTAATGGAGCAGTACTTC | CASSSWGGTVMEQYF
. | . | TRBJ1-1 | TRBV10-1 | TGCGCCAGCACTGCGGGTGGAGACACTGAAGCTTTCTTT | CASTAGGDTEAFF
TRBD2 | . | TRBJ2-3 | TRBV5-1 | TGCGCCAGCAGCTCGGGACTAGCGACAGATACGCAGTATTTT | CASSSGLATDTQYF
. | . | TRBJ2-2 | TRBV6-5 | TGTGCCAGCGGAGAAATGGACACCGGGGAGCTGTTTTTT | CASGEMDTGELFF
. | . | TRBJ1-3 | TRBV6-5 | TGTGCCAGCAGTTCCGAGGGGGACGGCACCATATATTTT | CASSSEGDGTIYF
TRBD1 | once | TRBJ1-2 | TRBV5-1 | TGCGCCAGCAGGTACCAGGGGGATTATGGCTACACCTTC | CASRYQGDYGYTF
. | . | TRBJ2-2 | TRBV7-9 | TGTGCCAGCAGCAAAGAACAGGGTCCCGGGGAGCTGTTTTTT | CASSKEQGPGELFF
. | . | TRBJ2-1 | TRBV5-1 | TGCGCCAGCAGCCCCTGGAAGGCCGCCGGGGATGAGCAGTTCTTC | CASSPWKAAGDEQFF
TRBD1 | . | TRBJ1-1 | TRBV16 | TGTGCCAGCAGCCAATCTTCACGACAGGGGGCGAACACTGAAGCTTTCTTT | CASSQSSRQGANTEAFF
. | . | TRBJ2-7 | TRBV6-2/TRBV6-3 | TGTGCCAGCAGTTACACCCCTCGACTGGCTACCTACGAGCAGTACTTC | CASSYTPRLATYEQYF
. | . | TRBJ2-2 | TRBV19 | TGTGCCAGTAGTATCCTTTCTCCCCAGGGTACTGGGGAGCTGTTTTTT | CASSILSPQGTGELFF
. | . | TRBJ2-1 | TRBV27 | TGTGCCAGCAGTTTATCGTTGCAGCGGGCGTACAATGAGCAGTTCTTC | CASSLSLQRAYNEQFF
. | . | TRBJ2-3 | TRBV7-9 | TGTGCCAGCAGCTTAGGGTCCCAGGGGGATACGCAGTATTTT | CASSLGSQGDTQYF
. | . | TRBJ2-3 | TRBV19 | TGTGCCAGTAGTGCGGGACCCTCAGGCGATACGCAGTATTTT | CASSAGPSGDTQYF
TRBD1 | few | TRBJ1-4 | TRBV3-1/TRBV3-2 | TGTGCCAGCAGTCCCACAGGGGGGCCTAATGAAAAACTGTTTTTT | CASSPTGGPNEKLFF
TRBD2 | . | TRBJ2-2 | TRBV9 | TGTGCCAGCAGCGTAGGTGGTAGCGGGAGAAACACCGGGGAGCTGTTTTTT | CASSVGGSGRNTGELFF
TRBD2 | . | TRBJ2-3 | TRBV19 | TGTGCCAGTAGTATTAGCAGCGGGAATAAAGATACGCAGTATTTT | CASSISSGNKDTQYF
. | once | TRBJ2-1 | TRBV27 | TGTGCCAGCAGTGTCTACTCTAGAAACAATGAGCAGTTCTTC | CASSVYSRNNEQFF
. | . | TRBJ2-7 | TRBV12-3/TRBV12-4 | TGTGCCAGCAGTTTAGGACGGAGCTACGAGCAGTACTTC | CASSLGRSYEQYF
. | . | TRBJ2-5 | TRBV6-5 | TGTGCCAGCAGTAAAAGGGGTGTCGGTGATTCGACCCAGTACTTC | CASSKRGVGDSTQYF
TRBD1 | . | TRBJ2-2 | TRBV30 | TGTGCCTGGAGCGAGACAGGGTACACCGGGGAGCTGTTTTTT | CAWSETGYTGELFF
TRBD1 | . | TRBJ1-2 | TRBV7-2 | TGTGCCAGCAGCTTCAGGACAGGGGAAGGCTATGGCTACACCTTC | CASSFRTGEGYGYTF
TRBD1 | . | TRBJ2-7 | TRBV7-2 | TGTGCCAGCAGCTTATTACCGGGACAGGGTTCCTACGAGCAGTACTTC | CASSLLPGQGSYEQYF
TRBD1 | . | TRBJ1-4 | TRBV3-1/TRBV3-2 | TGTGCCAGCAGCCAAGAACGGGACAGGGGGCAGGAAAAACTGTTTTTT | CASSQERDRGQEKLFF
. | . | TRBJ1-1 | TRBV5-1 | TGCGCCAGCAGCTTGCCAGGGGTAAACACTGAAGCTTTCTTT | CASSLPGVNTEAFF
. | . | TRBJ2-3 | TRBV19 | TGTGCCAGTAGTATTACACAGGGTCCAGATACGCAGTATTTT | CASSITQGPDTQYF
. | once | TRBJ1-5 | TRBV6-5 | TGTGCCAGCAAGGAGGCGGGGGCCCAGTTGTCCCAGCATTTT | CASKEAGAQLSQHF
. | . | TRBJ2-7 | TRBV5-1 | TGCGCCAGCAGCTTGGGCCAGGGGATAGAACAGTACTTC | CASSLGQGIEQYF
TRBD1 | . | TRBJ1-4 | TRBV6-6 | TGTGCCAGCAAGGACAGGGGAGAGGAAAAACTGTTTTTT | CASKDRGEEKLFF
TRBD2 | . | TRBJ2-7 | TRBV11-3 | TGTGCCAGCAGCCCTGTAGCGGGAGCCTACGAGCAGTACTTC | CASSPVAGAYEQYF
TRBD1 | . | TRBJ1-1 | TRBV5-6 | TGTGCCAGCAGCTTCTTAAGGACAGGCAATATGAACACTGAAGCTTTCTTT | CASSFLRTGNMNTEAFF
. | . | TRBJ2-5 | TRBV7-9 | TGTGCCAGCAGCTTAGATGGCAGGTCGATCCAGTACTTC | CASSLDGRSIQYF
TRBD1 | . | TRBJ2-7 | TRBV29-1 | TGCAGCGGGGGACAGGGGGCTAACGAGCAGTACTTC | CSGGQGANEQYF
TRBD2 | . | TRBJ2-1 | TRBV27 | TGTGCCAGCAGTTTATGGGCTAGCGGCTATGAGCAGTTCTTC | CASSLWASGYEQFF
TRBD1 | few | TRBJ1-3 | TRBV30 | TGTGCCTGGAGTGCCGGACAGGGTGGAAACACCATATATTTT | CAWSAGQGGNTIYF
. | . | TRBJ2-1 | TRBV4-1 | TGCGCCAGCAGCCCTTTGAGAGGGTACAATGAGCAGTTCTTC | CASSPLRGYNEQFF
. | . | TRBJ1-5 | TRBV2 | TGTGCCAGCAGCGGGACAAATTATAGCAATCAGCCCCAGCATTTT | CASSGTNYSNQPQHF
. | few | TRBJ2-3 | TRBV11-1 | TGTGCCAGCAGCTTAGAACTAAGAGGCACAGATACGCAGTATTTT | CASSLELRGTDTQYF
TRBD2 | . | TRBJ2-3 | TRBV7-2 | TGTGCCAGCAGCTCCCGGATTAGCGGGGGGGGAACAGATACGCAGTATTTT | CASSSRISGGGTDTQYF
TRBD1 | . | TRBJ2-5 | TRBV5-6 | TGTGCCAGCAGCTTGAATAACAGGGGAGAGACCCAGTACTTC | CASSLNNRGETQYF
TRBD1 | . | TRBJ2-7 | TRBV19 | TGTGCCAGTAGTATAACAGGGGTAGCCTCCGAGCAGTACTTC | CASSITGVASEQYF
. | . | TRBJ1-2 | TRBV5-6 | TGTGCCAGCAGCTTGTTGGGGGCCCAGGGGTCCTATGGCTACACCTTC | CASSLLGAQGSYGYTF
. | . | TRBJ2-7 | TRBV19 | TGTGCCAGTACCCCTCTGGGTGGGGGGAAGGACGAGCAGTACTTC | CASTPLGGGKDEQYF
TRBD2 | . | TRBJ2-1 | TRBV3-1/TRBV3-2 | TGTGCCAGCAGCCTGGGACTAGCGGGAGGAGGTGAGCAGTTCTTC | CASSLGLAGGGEQFF
. | few | TRBJ2-4 | TRBV11-1 | TGTGCCAGCAGCCTACTAGCAGGCCCCGGGTTTCAGTACTTC | CASSLLAGPGFQYF
TRBD2 | . | TRBJ2-1 | TRBV18 | TGTGCCAGCTCACGACCGGGACTAGGATTGGATGAGCAGTTCTTC | CASSRPGLGLDEQFF
TRBD1 | . | TRBJ2-3 | TRBV9 | TGTGCCAGCAGCCTCAGGGGGCTTCGCACAGATACGCAGTATTTT | CASSLRGLRTDTQYF
TRBD1 | . | TRBJ1-1 | TRBV5-1 | TGCGCCAGCAGCTTGACAGGGGGCCTTACTTCGATGAACACTGAAGCTTTCTTT | CASSLTGGLTSMNTEAFF
. | . | TRBJ1-1 | TRBV24-1 | TGTGCCACCAGTGATCATAGGGGGAGCACTGAAGCTTTCTTT | CATSDHRGSTEAFF
. | . | TRBJ2-7 | TRBV9 | TGTGCCAGCAGCGCTCCGGACAGTCGCGAGCAGTACTTC | CASSAPDSREQYF
. | . | TRBJ2-7 | TRBV30 | TGTGCCTGGAGGACGTTCGAGGCCTACGAGCAGTACTTC | CAWRTFEAYEQYF
. | . | TRBJ2-7 | TRBV3-1/TRBV3-2 | TGTGCCAGCAGCCCAAAACTAGGCGTCGAGCAGTACTTC | CASSPKLGVEQYF
TRBD1 | . | TRBJ1-2 | TRBV30 | TGTGCCTGGAAACTGACAGGGGACTATGGCTACACCTTC | CAWKLTGDYGYTF